A single sample gave rise to the 18 T cell receptor beta chains below, sequenced in a study of blood T cells in healthy people across ages. A J-beta primer mix and a sample-barcoded 5' primer were used in a second PCR of roughly 6 to 12 cycles. Using its own MiXCR run on the 5' RACE reads, TCRdb lists one record per CDR3 protein. This sample has approximately 900,000 distinct CDR3 sequences, with about 48% found just once. The sample comprised blood. These receptors all come from a man younger than 45 in good health.

The V gene is TRBV20-1, the J gene TRBJ1-2, with D perhaps matching TRBD1 (5 bases). V was cut by 0 bases and J by 6 bases, with 17 bases left in between. CDR1 DFQATT and CDR2 SNEGSKA come from the germline V gene (reference sequence). The CDR3 contains 15 residues. The DNA of the CDR3 is TGCAGTGCTAGAGATGTCCTGGGGGGGAGAGATGGCTACACCTTC. Translation: CSARDVLGGRDGYTF.

The rearrangement uses TRBV9 and TRBJ1-4; maybe TRBD1 (5 bases). The germline V and J ends were trimmed by 3 bases and 7 bases, with 19 bases remaining between them. There are 16 residues in the CDR3. The germline gives CDR1 SGDLS, CDR2 YYNGEE. The CDR3 loop is CASSGGGTGGGEKLFF. The CDR3 DNA is TGTGCCAGCAGCGGCGGGGGGACTGGGGGAGGTGAAAAACTGTTTTTT.

The chain carries TRBV14 and TRBJ1-2; D possibly corresponds to TRBD1 (6 bases). The CDR3 runs 16 residues. Per the germline V gene, CDR1 is SGHDN and CDR2 is FVKESK. V was pared by 4 bases and J by 8 bases, with 23 bases between. The chain's CDR3 is CASSLPPTGRIGGYTF. The CDR3 nucleotides read TGTGCCAGCAGCCTCCCCCCGACAGGTCGGATAGGGGGCTACACCTTC. The full variable domain, with the rest looked up from reference TRBV14 and TRBJ1-2, is EAGVTQFPSHSVIEKGQTVTLRCDPISGHDNLYWYRRVMGKEIKFLLHFVKESKQDESGMPNNRFLAERTGGTYSTLKVQPAELEDSGVYFCASSLPPTGRIGGYTFGSGTRLTVV.

The chain employs TRBV29-1 and TRBJ2-5; D is possibly TRBD1 or TRBD2 (5 bases each). The CDR3 extends over 14 amino acids. CDR1 and CDR2 (germline): SQVTM, ANQGSEA. The ends were cut back, 4 bases at V and 0 bases at J, with 12 bases in the middle. The CDR3 loop is CSVGEGTYQETQYF. CDR3 DNA: TGCAGCGTTGGGGAAGGGACGTACCAAGAGACCCAGTACTTC.

J is TRBJ2-3 and V is TRBV2, with D maybe TRBD1 (5 bases). Germline CDR1 SNHLY, CDR2 FYNNEI. V was shortened by 2 bases and J by 1 base, with 10 bases between the two germline ends. This CDR3 is 15 amino acids long. The CDR3 DNA sequence: TGTGCCAGCAGTGAAAGGGGATGGGGCACAGATACGCAGTATTTT. Protein sequence: CASSERGWGTDTQYF.

This clonotype showed up just once. The CDR3 nucleotides read TGTGCCAGCAGGCTAGAAGGCAGGGCCGACTATGGCTACACCTTC. It specifies CASRLEGRADYGYTF. The V call is TRBV7-2, the J call TRBJ1-2; TRBD1 might be the D (5 bases). V was trimmed by 6 bases and J by 3 bases, leaving 17 bases between them. CDR1 SGHTA and CDR2 FQGNSA come from the germline V gene. The CDR3 is 15 residues long.

The table lists this clonotype with many counts. The genes are TRBV27 and TRBJ2-7; 11 nucleotides align to TRBD1. In germline, CDR1 is MNHEY, CDR2 SMNVEV (reference sequence). V lost 3 bases to trimming and J lost 0 bases; unmatched junction nucleotides: 1. This CDR3 region has 15 residues. CDR3 bases: TGTGCCAGCAGTTTTGGGACAGGGGGCTCCTACGAGCAGTACTTC. It encodes CASSFGTGGSYEQYF.

The chain links TRBV7-2 to TRBJ2-5, with D possibly being TRBD1 or TRBD2 (5 bases each). The germline V gene has CDR1 SGHTA and CDR2 FQGNSA. CDR3 length equals 16 residues. Trimming cost V 2 bases and J 0 bases, with 13 bases left between them. The CDR3 sequence: CASSLLGPTNQETQYF. The CDR3 DNA sequence: TGTGCCAGCAGCTTATTGGGACCGACAAACCAAGAGACCCAGTACTTC.

There are a few counts of this clonotype. The V call is TRBV7-2, the J call TRBJ2-4, with 10 positions matching TRBD1. This CDR3 comprises 18 residues. Germline trimming cut 5 bases from V and 1 base from J; bases unmatched to any gene: 11. The germline V gene has CDR1 SGHTA and CDR2 FQGNSA. The CDR3 coding sequence is TGTGCCAGCAGCCTACACCTGACAGGGGGCGCCGCCAAAAACATTCAGTACTTC. Translating it yields CASSLHLTGGAAKNIQYF.

The chain links TRBV10-1 to TRBJ2-7; 8 positions match TRBD1. From germline, CDR1 is WNHNN and CDR2 SYGVQD (reference sequence). J gave up 5 bases and V 6 bases, and 9 bases lay outside the gene matches. The CDR3 loop spans 14 amino acids. The CDR3 region has the DNA TGCGCCAGCAGCGTATCCGACAGGGGCGACGAGCAGTACTTC. Protein sequence: CASSVSDRGDEQYF.

This sequence joins TRBV4-2 and TRBJ2-5; the D gene could be TRBD1 or TRBD2 (6 bases each). TRBJ2-7 matches the DNA end more closely, so the J call is doubtful. CDR3 size: 16 residues. Looked up from germline, CDR1 is LGHNA and CDR2 is YNFKEQ. CDR3 coding DNA: TGTGCCAGCAGCGCGGACACGGGGGCCCTTCCCTACGAGCAGTACTTC. Amino acid sequence: CASSADTGALPYEQYF.

Concerning this clonotype itself: Since a much larger clone is just one base distant, this may be a read error. This chain connects TRBV4-3 to TRBJ2-1; 13 nucleotides match TRBD2. The V gene's germline CDR1 is LGHNA and CDR2 YSLEER. The CDR3 has 16 amino acids. Here the CDR3 reads CAGSQDKGLAGFGQFF. The CDR3 coding sequence is TGCGCCGGCAGCCAAGATAAGGGACTAGCGGGGTTCGGGCAGTTCTTC.

The rearrangement uses TRBV28 and TRBJ1-4; D unresolved. The CDR3 has 16 residues. Trimming stripped 2 bases from V and 4 bases from J, with 14 bases between. Germline CDR1 is MDHEN and CDR2 is SYDVKM. CDR3 sequence: CASSLASGPHNEKLFF. In DNA form, the CDR3 reads TGTGCCAGCAGTTTAGCCTCCGGGCCGCATAATGAAAAACTGTTTTTT.

This clonotype was found a few times. One junction end does not reproduce the germline sequence, and a read error may be involved. CDR3 loop: CASILSGADVLTF. The CDR3 DNA follows: TGTGCCAGCATCCTATCTGGGGCCGACGTCCTGACTTTC. The chain has TRBV6-6 and TRBJ2-6, with a tentative D call TRBD1 (5 bases). The CDR3 extends over 13 amino acids. The V gene's germline CDR1 is MNHNY and CDR2 SVGAGI (reference sequence).

This clonotype was detected only a few times. CDR3 sequence (DNA): TGTGCCAGCAGACTAGCGGGCCTCTACGAGCAGTACTTC. Protein product: CASRLAGLYEQYF. The chain employs TRBV6-1 and TRBJ2-7, with 9 bases that match TRBD2. The CDR3 spans 13 residues. Trimming removed 6 bases from V and 3 bases from J; junction bases left unmatched: 3. In germline, CDR1 is MNHNS, CDR2 SASEGT.

This clonotype was picked up a small number of times. The chain employs TRBV6-8 and TRBJ2-7, with 14 bases that match TRBD2. The CDR3 is made up of 21 amino acids. Per germline, CDR1 MNHGY and CDR2 SAAAGT. V shed 6 bases, J shed 5 bases, and the junction held 24 bases outside the gene matches. The CDR3 is CASRAGGLAGDQVSLRDEQYF. In nucleotides, the CDR3 is TGTGCCAGCAGGGCTGGGGGACTAGCGGGGGACCAAGTAAGTTTGCGGGACGAGCAGTACTTC.

The chain employs TRBV30 and TRBJ1-2; D is unresolved. The V and J ends lost 0 bases and 8 bases respectively, with 13 bases between them. This CDR3 has 13 amino acids. CDR1 and CDR2 (germline): GTSNPN, SVGIG (reference sequence). As DNA, the CDR3 is TGTGCCTGGAGTGTGCGGGAGCCCAACGGCTACACCTTC. It translates to CAWSVREPNGYTF. Combining the CDR3 with reference TRBV30 and TRBJ1-2 gives the whole variable domain SQTIHQWPATLVQPVGSPLSLECTVEGTSNPNLYWYRQAAGRGLQLLFYSVGIGQISSEVPQNLSASRPQDRQFILSSKKLLLSDSGFYLCAWSVREPNGYTFGSGTRLTVV.

The chain joins TRBV6-5 to TRBJ2-5; TRBD1 matches 8 bases. The CDR3 covers 15 residues. Germline V CDR1 and CDR2: MNHEY, SVGAGI. Trimming at V came to 0 bases and at J to 5 bases, leaving 5 bases not matched to a gene. CDR3 sequence reads: CASSYSDRGSETQYF. The CDR3 coding sequence is TGTGCCAGCAGTTACTCAGACAGGGGTAGCGAGACCCAGTACTTC.